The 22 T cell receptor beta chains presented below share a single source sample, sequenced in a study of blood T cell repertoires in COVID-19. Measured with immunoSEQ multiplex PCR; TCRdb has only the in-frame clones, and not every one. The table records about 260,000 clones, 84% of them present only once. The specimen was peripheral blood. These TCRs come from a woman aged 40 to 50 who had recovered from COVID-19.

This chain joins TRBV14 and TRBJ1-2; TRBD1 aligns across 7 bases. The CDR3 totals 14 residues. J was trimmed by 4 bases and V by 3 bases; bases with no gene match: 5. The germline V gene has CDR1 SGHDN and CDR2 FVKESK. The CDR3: CASSQPGQIYGYTF. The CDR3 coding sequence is TGTGCCAGCAGCCAGCCGGGACAGATCTATGGCTACACCTTC.

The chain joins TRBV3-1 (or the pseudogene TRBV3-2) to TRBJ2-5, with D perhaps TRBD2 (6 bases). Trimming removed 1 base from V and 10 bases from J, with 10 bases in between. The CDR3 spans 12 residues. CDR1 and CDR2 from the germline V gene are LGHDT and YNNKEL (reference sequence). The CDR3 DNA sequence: TGTGCCAGCAGCCAAGCCGTGGAGGGCCAGTACTTC. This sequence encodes CASSQAVEGQYF.

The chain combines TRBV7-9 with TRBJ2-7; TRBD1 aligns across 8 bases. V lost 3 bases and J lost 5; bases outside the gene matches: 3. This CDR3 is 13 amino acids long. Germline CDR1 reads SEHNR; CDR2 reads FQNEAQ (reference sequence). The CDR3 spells CASSLGQENEQYF. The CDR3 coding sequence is TGTGCCAGCAGCTTGGGACAGGAGAACGAGCAGTACTTC.

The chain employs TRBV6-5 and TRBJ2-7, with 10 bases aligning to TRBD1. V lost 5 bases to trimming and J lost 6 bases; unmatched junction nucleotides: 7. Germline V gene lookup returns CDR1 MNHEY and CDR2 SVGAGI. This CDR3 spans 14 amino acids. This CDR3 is CASSTRTGGGEQYF. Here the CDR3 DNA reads TGTGCCAGCAGTACTAGGACAGGGGGTGGCGAGCAGTACTTC.

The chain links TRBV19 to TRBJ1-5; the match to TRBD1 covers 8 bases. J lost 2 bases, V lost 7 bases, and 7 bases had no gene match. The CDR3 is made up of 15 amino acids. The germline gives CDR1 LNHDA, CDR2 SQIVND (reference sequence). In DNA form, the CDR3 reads TGTGCCAGTACCTCGACAGGGGAGGGCAATCAGCCCCAGCATTTT. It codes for CASTSTGEGNQPQHF.

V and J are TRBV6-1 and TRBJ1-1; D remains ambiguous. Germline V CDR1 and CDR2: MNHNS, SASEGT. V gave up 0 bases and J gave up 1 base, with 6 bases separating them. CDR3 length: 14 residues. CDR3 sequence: CASSEAPGNTEAFF. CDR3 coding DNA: TGTGCCAGCAGTGAAGCGCCGGGGAACACTGAAGCTTTCTTT.

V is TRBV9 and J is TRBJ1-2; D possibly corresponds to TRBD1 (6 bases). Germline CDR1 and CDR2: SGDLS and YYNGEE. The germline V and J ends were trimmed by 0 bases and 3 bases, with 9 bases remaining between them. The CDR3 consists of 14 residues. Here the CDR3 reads CASSVGTVYYGYTF. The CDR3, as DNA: TGTGCCAGCAGCGTAGGGACAGTTTACTATGGCTACACCTTC.

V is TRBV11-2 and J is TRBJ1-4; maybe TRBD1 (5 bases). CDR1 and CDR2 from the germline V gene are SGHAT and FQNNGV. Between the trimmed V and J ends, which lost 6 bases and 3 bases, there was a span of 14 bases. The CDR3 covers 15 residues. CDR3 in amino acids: CASRPAGVANEKLFF. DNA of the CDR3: TGTGCCAGCAGACCGGCGGGGGTAGCTAATGAAAAACTGTTTTTT.

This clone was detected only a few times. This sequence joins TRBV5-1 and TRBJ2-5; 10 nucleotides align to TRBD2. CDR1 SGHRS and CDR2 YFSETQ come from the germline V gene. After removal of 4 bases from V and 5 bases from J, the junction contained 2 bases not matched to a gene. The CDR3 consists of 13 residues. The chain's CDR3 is CASSPSGGETQYF. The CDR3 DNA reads TGCGCCAGCAGCCCTAGCGGGGGTGAGACCCAGTACTTC.

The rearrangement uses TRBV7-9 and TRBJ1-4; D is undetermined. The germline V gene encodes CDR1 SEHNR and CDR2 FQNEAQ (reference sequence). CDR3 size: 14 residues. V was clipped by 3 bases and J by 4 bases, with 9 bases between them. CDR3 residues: CASSFGGYNEKLFF. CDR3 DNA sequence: TGTGCCAGCAGCTTTGGAGGTTATAATGAAAAACTGTTTTTT.

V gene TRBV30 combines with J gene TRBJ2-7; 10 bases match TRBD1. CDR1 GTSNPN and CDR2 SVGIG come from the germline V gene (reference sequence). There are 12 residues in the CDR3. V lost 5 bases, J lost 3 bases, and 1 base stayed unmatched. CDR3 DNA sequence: TGTGCCTGGGGACAGGGGGACTACGAGCAGTACTTC. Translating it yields CAWGQGDYEQYF.

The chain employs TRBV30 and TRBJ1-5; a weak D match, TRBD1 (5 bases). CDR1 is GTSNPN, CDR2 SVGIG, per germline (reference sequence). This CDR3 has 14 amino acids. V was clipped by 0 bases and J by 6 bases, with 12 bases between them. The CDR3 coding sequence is TGTGCCTGGAGTGTAGGCAGGGATGTTCAGCCCCAGCATTTT. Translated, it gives CAWSVGRDVQPQHF.

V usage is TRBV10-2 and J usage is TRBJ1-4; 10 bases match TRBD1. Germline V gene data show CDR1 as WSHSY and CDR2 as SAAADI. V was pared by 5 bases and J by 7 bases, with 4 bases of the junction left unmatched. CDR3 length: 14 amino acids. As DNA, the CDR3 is TGCGCCAGCAGTACTGGACAGGGGGGTGAAAAACTGTTTTTT. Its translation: CASSTGQGGEKLFF.

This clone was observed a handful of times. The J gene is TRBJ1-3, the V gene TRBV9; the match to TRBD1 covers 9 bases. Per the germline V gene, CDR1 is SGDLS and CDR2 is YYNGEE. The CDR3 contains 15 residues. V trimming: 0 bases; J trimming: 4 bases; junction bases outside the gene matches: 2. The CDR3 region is CASSVGTGVGNTIYF. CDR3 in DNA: TGTGCCAGCAGCGTAGGGACAGGGGTAGGAAACACCATATATTTT.

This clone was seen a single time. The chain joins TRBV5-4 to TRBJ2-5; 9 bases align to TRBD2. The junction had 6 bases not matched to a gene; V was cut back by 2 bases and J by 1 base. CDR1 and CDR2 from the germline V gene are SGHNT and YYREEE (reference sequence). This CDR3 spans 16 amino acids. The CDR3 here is CASSFGGLAVQETQYF. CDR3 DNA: TGTGCCAGCAGCTTCGGGGGACTAGCTGTCCAAGAGACCCAGTACTTC.

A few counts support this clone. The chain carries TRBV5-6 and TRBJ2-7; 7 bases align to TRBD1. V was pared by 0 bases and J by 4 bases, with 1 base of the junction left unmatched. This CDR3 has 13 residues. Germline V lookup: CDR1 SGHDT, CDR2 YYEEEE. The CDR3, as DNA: TGTGCCAGCAGCTTGGACAGGGGTTACGAGCAGTACTTC. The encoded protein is CASSLDRGYEQYF.

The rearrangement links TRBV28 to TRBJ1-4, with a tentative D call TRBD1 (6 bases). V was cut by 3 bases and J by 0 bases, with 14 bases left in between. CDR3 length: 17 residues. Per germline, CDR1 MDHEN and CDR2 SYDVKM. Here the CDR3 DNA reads TGTGCCAGCAGTTTCGCTTCAGGGGACGCAACTAATGAAAAACTGTTTTTT. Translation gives CASSFASGDATNEKLFF.

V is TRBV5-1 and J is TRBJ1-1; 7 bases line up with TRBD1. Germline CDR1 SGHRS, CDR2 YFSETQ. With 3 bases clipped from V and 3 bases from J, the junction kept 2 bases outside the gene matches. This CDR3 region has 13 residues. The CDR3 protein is CASSWDRDTEAFF. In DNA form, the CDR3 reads TGCGCCAGCAGCTGGGACAGAGACACTGAAGCTTTCTTT.

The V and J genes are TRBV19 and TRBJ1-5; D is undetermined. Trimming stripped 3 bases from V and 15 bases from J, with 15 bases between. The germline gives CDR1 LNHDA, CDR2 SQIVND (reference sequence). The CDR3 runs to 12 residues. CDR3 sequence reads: CASSIGRSPWHF. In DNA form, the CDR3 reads TGTGCCAGTAGTATTGGTCGGTCGCCGTGGCATTTT.

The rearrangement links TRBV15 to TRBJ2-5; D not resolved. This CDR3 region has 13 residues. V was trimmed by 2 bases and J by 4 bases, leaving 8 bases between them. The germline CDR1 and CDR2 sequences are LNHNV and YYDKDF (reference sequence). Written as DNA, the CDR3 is TGTGCCACCAGCAGAAGAACAACAGAGACCCAGTACTTC. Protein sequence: CATSRRTTETQYF.

The CDR3 protein is CATSDPAGTEAFF. CDR3 DNA sequence: TGTGCCACCAGTGATCCGGCGGGGACTGAAGCTTTCTTT. V and J are TRBV24-1 and TRBJ1-1, with unresolved D. Trimming left V 3 bases short and J 5 bases short, with 9 bases between. The CDR3 contains 13 residues. In germline, CDR1 is KGHDR, CDR2 SFDVKD.

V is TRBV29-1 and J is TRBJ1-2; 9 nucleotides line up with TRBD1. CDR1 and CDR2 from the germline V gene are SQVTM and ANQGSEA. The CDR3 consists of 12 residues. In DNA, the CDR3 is TGCACCGCATTGACAGGGGGGTATGGCTACACCTTC. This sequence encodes CTALTGGYGYTF.